The entry below gives a single TCR beta chain sequence along with its context. Its antigen remains undetermined. Per-nucleotide qualities are absent, and no much larger clonotype sits a single base away. The source of the sample is a study of T cell changes during pregnancy in multiple sclerosis (dated 2019 in TCRdb). In terms of the full investigation: In women with multiple sclerosis, the researchers looked at how the T cell repertoire shifted as pregnancy progressed.

Library preparation used the immunoSEQ multiplex PCR assay. TCRdb stores this immuneACCESS table with in-frame sequences only. Part of the clones is absent; in the studies checked, under half of the shortfall reflects unresolved V genes, and no reason is known for the rest. Within this sample are tens of thousands of clones, with 80% to 95% of them counted one time only. The ten largest clones represent about 1.5% of the sample. Including cysteine and phenylalanine, the CDR3 has 13 amino acids. The read is trimmed to its CDR3 DNA, 39 bases read in frame from base 1. CDR1 is given as SGHTA and CDR2 as FQGNSA, both from the germline V gene. Deletion took 0 bases off V and 8 bases off J, with a span of 10 bases between the germline ends.

The chain is assembled from TRBV7-2 and TRBJ1-1; the best D guess is TRBD1, with 5 bases matching. The clonotype comes from a female donor in good health, enrolled as a control in a pregnancy study. Sample: peripheral blood, taken in the first trimester of pregnancy. The nucleotide sequence reads as follows: TGTGCCAGCAGCTTAGCGGCAGGGCGGGAAGCTTTCTTT. This gives the protein CASSLAAGREAFF.